This TCR beta chain emerged from a study of cytomegalovirus exposure and HLA in healthy donors. Germline values: CDR1 SGDLS, CDR2 YYNGEE. V was pared by 4 bases and J by 9 bases, with 14 bases of the junction left unmatched. The CDR3 loop spans 16 amino acids. Primers: 60 Vbeta forward and 13 Jbeta reverse. Clones were sequenced by immunoSEQ multiplex PCR, and TCRdb holds only the in-frame ones, with some missing. The sample has tens of thousands of clones, approximately 71% seen once. The clonotype comes from a woman aged 30 to 39 in good health and CMV-seronegative. Material: PBMCs. This chain joins TRBV9 and TRBJ2-1, with TRBD2 matching over 9 bases. The chain's CDR3 is CASSLTDLAGLIEQFF. CDR3 bases: TGTGCCAGCAGCCTCACAGACCTAGCGGGGCTAATTGAGCAGTTCTTC.